A single sample gave rise to the 7 T cell receptor beta chains below, sequenced in a study of post-analysis software for immune sequencing data. What these receptors recognize is not known. The authors incorporated unique molecular identifiers into the TCR beta cDNA libraries. TCRdb independently ran MiXCR on the PCR reads; one entry per CDR3 protein. The sample yields around 180,000 distinct CDR3 sequences, around 28% seen once. Findings of the study overall: Patients carried roughly 5 TRBV segments more frequently than controls did, and TRBV5-6, TRBV5-1 and TRBV20-1 were among them.

The material sequenced was blood. These receptors were taken from a girl aged 10 to 17 with multiple sclerosis.

This clonotype was seen a handful of times. The chain employs TRBV28 and TRBJ1-5; 7 bases line up with TRBD1. The germline V gene has CDR1 MDHEN and CDR2 SYDVKM. V shed 5 bases and J 4 bases; nucleotides not matched to a gene: 8. The CDR3 is 15 residues long. The CDR3 loop is CASSGGQARNQPQHF. For the CDR3, the DNA is TGTGCCAGCAGTGGAGGACAGGCTAGGAATCAGCCCCAGCATTTT.

This clonotype was observed many times. V and J are TRBV10-2 and TRBJ1-6; no clear D gene. Germline loops: CDR1 WSHSY, CDR2 SAAADI. CDR3 size: 14 residues. Trimming pared 7 bases from V and 0 bases from J, leaving 7 bases between. The DNA for the CDR3 is TGCGCCAGCACACGCCGCTCCTATAATTCACCCCTCCACTTT. Its protein product is CASTRRSYNSPLHF.

This sequence joins TRBV27 and TRBJ1-1; weak D call: TRBD1 (5 bases). Germline loops: CDR1 MNHEY, CDR2 SMNVEV (reference sequence). This CDR3 contains 12 residues. The V end was cut by 4 bases, the J end by 13 bases, with 16 bases between. CDR3 protein: CASSSAGTVVFF. The CDR3 nucleotides read TGTGCCAGCAGTTCAGCCGGGACGGTTGTTTTCTTT.

This clonotype was observed a handful of times. The chain joins TRBV5-1 to TRBJ1-1, with 8 bases matching TRBD1. The CDR3 has 15 amino acids. With 3 bases clipped from V and 0 bases from J, the junction kept 4 bases outside the gene matches. CDR1 and CDR2 from the germline V gene are SGHRS and YFSETQ. The CDR3: CASSSTGALNTEAFF. CDR3 sequence (DNA): TGCGCCAGCAGCTCGACAGGGGCGCTGAACACTGAAGCTTTCTTT.

This clonotype was detected many times. V gene TRBV5-1 combines with J gene TRBJ2-7; unclear D gene. Germline assignment: CDR1 SGHRS and CDR2 YFSETQ. The CDR3 contains 14 residues. V lost 0 bases and J 1 base, leaving 8 bases between the germline ends. The CDR3 sequence: CASSLASESYEQYF. CDR3 coding DNA: TGCGCCAGCAGCTTGGCTTCAGAGTCCTACGAGCAGTACTTC.

The table lists this clonotype with a few counts. This chain joins TRBV12-3 or TRBV12-4 and TRBJ2-1; D is unclear. The CDR3 consists of 12 residues. V was cut by 6 bases and J by 10 bases, with 13 bases left in between. CDR3 nucleotide sequence: TGTGCCAGCAGGGACGACTGGAGCGAGCAGTTCTTC. It is translated as CASRDDWSEQFF.

The chain couples TRBV12-3 or TRBV12-4 to TRBJ1-5, with D possibly TRBD1 on 5 matching bases. The CDR3 sequence is 17 residues long. V was pared by 6 bases and J by 0 bases, with 18 bases between. CDR3: CASSQRGSAYSNQPQHF. As DNA, the CDR3 is TGTGCCAGCAGCCAACGGGGGTCAGCCTATAGCAATCAGCCCCAGCATTTT.